This T cell receptor (beta chain) is drawn from a study of shared clonotypes between healthy human individuals. It was across several immunoSEQ plates that each subset's genomic DNA was evenly split. TCRdb's table, derived via immunoSEQ multiplex PCR, lists solely in-frame clones and lacks some. In the table there are about 2.4 million clones, approximately 93% of which are singletons. This CDR3 region has 16 residues. V shed 4 bases and J 0 bases; nucleotides not matched to a gene: 4. Germline lookup yields CDR1 MDHEN and CDR2 SYDVKM. The sequenced sample consisted of naive CD4+ T cells from PBMCs. The subset denotes: CD45RA+ positively selected. This receptor was obtained from a man younger than 35 in good health. Some clones in this sample may be carry-over from other donors' samples. The rearrangement joins TRBV28 to TRBJ1-3; 9 bases agree with TRBD1. CDR3 in DNA: TGTGCCAGCAGTTCGACAGGGGGTGACTCTGGAAACACCATATATTTT. Its translation: CASSSTGGDSGNTIYF.